A single sample is the source of the 19 T cell receptor beta chains below, sequenced in a study of cytomegalovirus exposure and HLA in healthy donors. 60 Vbeta and 13 Jbeta primers were used in PCR. TCRdb's copy holds only in-frame clones and misses some; the assay was immunoSEQ multiplex PCR. The table includes approximately 140,000 clones, over 70% detected once. The sequencing sample was made of PBMCs. The source is a woman under 30 in good health and CMV-seronegative.

The CDR3 protein is CASSLNVAGRGAFF. The CDR3 DNA reads TGTGCCAGCAGTTTAAACGTTGCAGGAAGGGGGGCTTTCTTT. This chain uses TRBV27 with TRBJ1-1; D may be TRBD1 (6 bases). The ends were cut back, 2 bases at V and 11 bases at J, with 18 bases in the middle. Germline assignment: CDR1 MNHEY and CDR2 SMNVEV (reference sequence). The CDR3 runs to 14 residues.

The chain uses TRBV7-8 and TRBJ2-2; D perhaps matches TRBD2 (5 bases). Trimming stripped 6 bases from V and 2 bases from J, with 10 bases between. The germline V gene has CDR1 SGHVS and CDR2 FQNEAQ. The CDR3 is 14 residues long. CDR3 residues: CASSSSGNTGELFF. DNA for the CDR3: TGTGCCAGCAGTAGCAGCGGTAACACCGGGGAGCTGTTTTTT.

This chain links TRBV30 with TRBJ1-4; D remains ambiguous. There are 13 residues in the CDR3. From germline, CDR1 is GTSNPN and CDR2 SVGIG (reference sequence). The V gene lost 0 bases and the J gene lost 14 bases, with 16 bases spanning the gap. The DNA of the CDR3 is TGTGCCTGGAGTGTACGACACCCGGGGTGGCTGTTTTTT. Its protein is CAWSVRHPGWLFF.

The V call is TRBV21-1, the J call TRBJ1-5; the listed D gene, TRBD1, was not tested against the DNA. TRBV21-1 corresponds to a pseudogene. The CDR3 has 17 amino acids. The CDR3 protein is CASSQKARQGNNQPQHF. The DNA for the CDR3 is TGTGCCAGCAGCCAGAAGGCGAGACAGGGAAACAATCAGCCCCAGCATTTT.

This chain joins TRBV4-2 and TRBJ1-1, with 7 positions matching TRBD1. V lost 1 base, J lost 3 bases, and 5 bases stayed unmatched. The CDR3 runs 15 residues. Per the germline V gene, CDR1 is LGHNA and CDR2 is YNFKEQ. In DNA form, the CDR3 reads TGTGCCAGCAGCCAAGGTTCAGGGGGTTACACTGAAGCTTTCTTT. Protein product: CASSQGSGGYTEAFF.

The V call is TRBV7-2, the J call TRBJ2-4; tentative D call: TRBD2 (6 bases). The CDR3 has 16 residues. Germline V lookup: CDR1 SGHTA, CDR2 FQGNSA. Trimming shortened V by 3 bases and J by 6 bases, and 18 bases separated the two germline ends. The DNA of the CDR3 is TGTGCCAGCAGCTTGGAAGGGGCGGGAACGGCAAACATTCAGTACTTC. Protein: CASSLEGAGTANIQYF.

The chain couples TRBV6-5 to TRBJ2-7; 9 positions agree with TRBD1. The CDR3 is 15 amino acids. After removal of 0 bases from V and 2 bases from J, the junction contained 2 bases not matched to a gene. Looked up from germline, CDR1 is MNHEY and CDR2 is SVGAGI. CDR3 bases: TGTGCCAGCAGTTACTCGAGGGACAGGGCCTACGAGCAGTACTTC. Its protein product is CASSYSRDRAYEQYF.

The rearrangement links TRBV7-2 to TRBJ2-3; 11 bases match TRBD2. The CDR3 runs to 16 residues. CDR1 SGHTA and CDR2 FQGNSA come from the germline V gene. Losses at the gene ends were 4 bases for V and 6 bases for J; bases not matched to a gene: 9. CDR3 nucleotides: TGTGCCAGCAGCTCCCTAGCGGGAGGACTATGGGATACGCAGTATTTT. Protein product: CASSSLAGGLWDTQYF.

The chain joins TRBV19 to TRBJ1-1; TRBD1 might be the D (5 bases). Germline CDR1 is LNHDA and CDR2 is SQIVND (reference sequence). V was trimmed by 4 bases and J by 2 bases, leaving 14 bases between them. The CDR3 has 15 amino acids. The CDR3, as DNA: TGTGCCAGTAGTAGCCCATTGGACACTAACACTGAAGCTTTCTTT. It specifies CASSSPLDTNTEAFF.

The chain recombines TRBV6-5 with TRBJ2-1; 11 positions match TRBD2. Germline assignment: CDR1 MNHEY and CDR2 SVGAGI. After removal of 6 bases from V and 10 bases from J, the junction contained 11 bases not matched to a gene. This CDR3 is built from 15 residues. The CDR3 nucleotides are TGTGCCAGCAGCTTGACTAGCGGGGCCGGGTTAGAGCAGTTCTTC. This sequence encodes CASSLTSGAGLEQFF.

This chain uses TRBV9 with TRBJ2-1; tentatively, D is TRBD1 (6 bases). This CDR3 spans 15 amino acids. V gave up 0 bases and J gave up 15 bases, with 22 bases separating them. Germline V gene data show CDR1 as SGDLS and CDR2 as YYNGEE. DNA for the CDR3: TGTGCCAGCAGCGTAGCTGAGGGGGACGGCCAGCCCTTGTTCTTC. The encoded protein is CASSVAEGDGQPLFF.

CDR3 nucleotide sequence: TGTGCCATCAGTGGGACTCCGCAGCCAGATACGCAGTATTTT. Residues: CAISGTPQPDTQYF. The chain links TRBV10-3 to TRBJ2-3, with TRBD2 as a possible D gene (5 bases). CDR3 length equals 14 residues. The germline gives CDR1 ENHRY, CDR2 SYGVKD. Trimming removed 4 bases at V and 4 bases at J, with 12 bases between.

CDR3 residues: CASSPKFGTGTGNRYTF. The CDR3 nucleotides read TGCGCCAGCAGCCCCAAGTTTGGCACCGGGACAGGGAACCGCTACACCTTC. The rearrangement joins TRBV5-1 to TRBJ1-2; 9 bases align to TRBD1. The CDR3 extends over 17 amino acids. J lost 9 bases, V lost 4 bases, and 19 bases had no gene match. Looked up from germline, CDR1 is SGHRS and CDR2 is YFSETQ.

This clone was counted between two and nine times. The gene calls are TRBV7-9 and TRBJ1-1, with 7 bases fitting TRBD1. Looked up from germline, CDR1 is SEHNR and CDR2 is FQNEAQ (reference sequence). With V trimmed by 8 bases and J by 1 base, 7 bases remained unmatched. The CDR3 is 14 residues long. Written as DNA, the CDR3 is TGTGCCAGCCCCTCGACAGGGACGAACACTGAAGCTTTCTTT. Translation: CASPSTGTNTEAFF.

Only one count was recorded for this clone. The CDR3 region has the DNA TGTGCCAGTAGTATTGACGGGCGACTAAGCTCCTACAATGAGCAGTTCTTC. Protein: CASSIDGRLSSYNEQFF. The V gene is TRBV19, the J gene TRBJ2-1; perhaps TRBD2 as D (5 bases). Germline lookup yields CDR1 LNHDA and CDR2 SQIVND (reference sequence). The CDR3 totals 17 residues. Trimming stripped 3 bases from V and 0 bases from J, with 15 bases between.

This clone turned up a few times. The chain couples TRBV4-1 to TRBJ1-1; D gene uncertain. The CDR3 has 13 amino acids. The V gene's germline CDR1 is MGHRA and CDR2 YSYEKL. V was shortened by 1 base and J by 3 bases, with 6 bases between the two germline ends. The CDR3 nucleotides read TGCGCCAGCAGCCAAGCACGGGACACTGAAGCTTTCTTT. Translated, it gives CASSQARDTEAFF.

The V gene is TRBV4-2, the J gene TRBJ1-5; 8 nucleotides line up with TRBD1. Trimming at V came to 3 bases and at J to 2 bases, leaving 3 bases not matched to a gene. The CDR3 is made up of 15 amino acids. Looked up from germline, CDR1 is LGHNA and CDR2 is YNFKEQ. The CDR3 spells CASSQLTGGNQPQHF. CDR3 sequence (DNA): TGTGCCAGCAGCCAGTTGACAGGGGGCAATCAGCCCCAGCATTTT.

Here the CDR3 DNA reads TGTGCCAGCAGCGAGGACAGCCCCTACGAGCAGTACTTC. Translation gives CASSEDSPYEQYF. This sequence joins TRBV5-6 and TRBJ2-7; possibly TRBD1 for D (6 bases). The CDR3 length is 13 residues. Trimming stripped 4 bases from V and 2 bases from J, with 10 bases between. Looked up from germline, CDR1 is SGHDT and CDR2 is YYEEEE.

The V call is TRBV11-2, the J call TRBJ1-2; the match to TRBD1 covers 7 bases. The CDR3 length is 16 residues. The germline CDR1 and CDR2 sequences are SGHAT and FQNNGV. V shed 5 bases and J 4 bases; nucleotides not matched to a gene: 13. The CDR3 is CASSPLKGQILYGYTF. The CDR3 DNA is TGTGCCAGCAGCCCCCTTAAGGGACAGATACTCTATGGCTACACCTTC. Full variable domain (rest looked up from reference TRBV11-2 and TRBJ1-2): EAGVAQSPRYKIIEKRQSVAFWCNPISGHATLYWYQQILGQGPKLLIQFQNNGVVDDSQLPKDRFSAERLKGVDSTLKIQPAKLEDSAVYLCASSPLKGQILYGYTFGSGTRLTVV.